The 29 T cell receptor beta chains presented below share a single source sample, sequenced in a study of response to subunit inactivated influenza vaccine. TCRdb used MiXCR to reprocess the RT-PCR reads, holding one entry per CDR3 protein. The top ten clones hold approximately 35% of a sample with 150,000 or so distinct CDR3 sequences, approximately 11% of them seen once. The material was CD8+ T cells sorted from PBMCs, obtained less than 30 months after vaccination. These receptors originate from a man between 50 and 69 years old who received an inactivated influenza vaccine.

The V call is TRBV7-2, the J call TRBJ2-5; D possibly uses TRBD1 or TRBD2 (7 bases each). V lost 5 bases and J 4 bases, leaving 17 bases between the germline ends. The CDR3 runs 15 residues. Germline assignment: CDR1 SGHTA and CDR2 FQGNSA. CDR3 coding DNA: TGTGCCAGCAGCACAGGGGCCAGCGGGGCAGAGACCCAGTACTTC. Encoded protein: CASSTGASGAETQYF.

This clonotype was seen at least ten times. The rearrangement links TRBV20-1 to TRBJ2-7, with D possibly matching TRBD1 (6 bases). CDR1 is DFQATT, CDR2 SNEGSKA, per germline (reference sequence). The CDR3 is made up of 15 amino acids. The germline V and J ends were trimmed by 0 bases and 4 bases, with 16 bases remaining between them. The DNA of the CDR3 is TGCAGTGCTAGAGATCTCGCAGGGGTCTTTTACGAGCAGTACTTC. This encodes CSARDLAGVFYEQYF.

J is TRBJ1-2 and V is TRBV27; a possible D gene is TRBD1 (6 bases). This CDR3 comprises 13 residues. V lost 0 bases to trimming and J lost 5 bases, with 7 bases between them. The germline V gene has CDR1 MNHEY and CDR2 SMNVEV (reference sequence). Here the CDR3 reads CASSLSGAYGYTF. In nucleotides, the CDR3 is TGTGCCAGCAGTTTATCGGGGGCGTATGGCTACACCTTC.

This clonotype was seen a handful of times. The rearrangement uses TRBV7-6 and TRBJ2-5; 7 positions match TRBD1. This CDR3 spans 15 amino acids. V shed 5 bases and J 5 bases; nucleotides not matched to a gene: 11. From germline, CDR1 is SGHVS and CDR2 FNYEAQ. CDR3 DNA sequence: TGTGCCAGCAGCAACACCGCAACAGGGGTCGAGACCCAGTACTTC. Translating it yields CASSNTATGVETQYF.

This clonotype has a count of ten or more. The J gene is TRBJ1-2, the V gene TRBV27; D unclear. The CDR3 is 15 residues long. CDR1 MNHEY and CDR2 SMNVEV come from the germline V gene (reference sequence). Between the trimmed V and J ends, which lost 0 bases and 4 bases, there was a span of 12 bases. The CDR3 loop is CASSLSDGLSYGYTF. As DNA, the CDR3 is TGTGCCAGCAGTTTATCCGACGGGCTTAGCTATGGCTACACCTTC.

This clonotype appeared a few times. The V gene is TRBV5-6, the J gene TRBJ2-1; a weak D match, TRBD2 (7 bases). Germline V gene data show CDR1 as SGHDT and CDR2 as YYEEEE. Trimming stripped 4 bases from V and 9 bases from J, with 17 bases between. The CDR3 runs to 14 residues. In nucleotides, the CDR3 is TGTGCCAGCAGCATGGGAGGGGGAGACAGTGAGCAGTTCTTC. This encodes CASSMGGGDSEQFF.

CDR3 in DNA: TGTGCCAGCAGCCCGGGACATCCCAATGAGCAGTTCTTC. It yields the protein CASSPGHPNEQFF. The J gene is TRBJ2-1, the V gene TRBV27; tentative D call: TRBD1 (6 bases). Germline V lookup: CDR1 MNHEY, CDR2 SMNVEV (reference sequence). V was pared by 6 bases and J by 6 bases, with 12 bases between. The CDR3 loop spans 13 amino acids.

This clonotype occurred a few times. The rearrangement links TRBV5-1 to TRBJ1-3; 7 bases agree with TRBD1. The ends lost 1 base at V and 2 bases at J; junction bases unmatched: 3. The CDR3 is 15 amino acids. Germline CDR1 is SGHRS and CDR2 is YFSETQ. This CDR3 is CASSLTGETGNTIYF. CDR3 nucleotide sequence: TGCGCCAGCAGCTTGACAGGGGAGACTGGAAACACCATATATTTT.

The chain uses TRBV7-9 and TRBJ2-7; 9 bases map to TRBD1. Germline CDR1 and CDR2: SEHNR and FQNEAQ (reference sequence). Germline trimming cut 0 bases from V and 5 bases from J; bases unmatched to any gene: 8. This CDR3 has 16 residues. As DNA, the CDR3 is TGTGCCAGCAGCTTAGCGGGGACAGGGATGATACACGAGCAGTACTTC. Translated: CASSLAGTGMIHEQYF.

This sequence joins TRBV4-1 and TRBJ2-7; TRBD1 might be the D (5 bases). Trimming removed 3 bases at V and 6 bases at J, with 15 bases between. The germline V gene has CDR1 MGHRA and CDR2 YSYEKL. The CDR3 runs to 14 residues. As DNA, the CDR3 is TGCGCCAGCAGCCACCTTGGGGCCGAGGCCGAGCAGTACTTC. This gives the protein CASSHLGAEAEQYF.

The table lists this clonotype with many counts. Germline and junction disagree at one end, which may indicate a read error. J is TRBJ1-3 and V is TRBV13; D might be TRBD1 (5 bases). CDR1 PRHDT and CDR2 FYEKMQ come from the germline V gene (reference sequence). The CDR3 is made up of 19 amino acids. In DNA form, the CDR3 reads TGTGCCAGCAGCCTAGGGGAAGTGGCCTCACCCGACTCTGGAAACACCATATATTTT. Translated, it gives CASSLGEVASPDSGNTIYF.

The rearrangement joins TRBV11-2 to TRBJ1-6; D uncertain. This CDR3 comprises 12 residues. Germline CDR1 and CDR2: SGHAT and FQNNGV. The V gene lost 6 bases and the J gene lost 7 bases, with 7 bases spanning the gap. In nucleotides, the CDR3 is TGTGCCAGCAGTAGTAGGAATTCACCCCTCCACTTT. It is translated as CASSSRNSPLHF.

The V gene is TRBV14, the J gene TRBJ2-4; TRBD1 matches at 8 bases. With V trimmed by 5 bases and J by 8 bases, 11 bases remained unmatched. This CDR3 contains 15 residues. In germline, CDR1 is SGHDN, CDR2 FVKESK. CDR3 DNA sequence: TGTGCCAGCAGCGCAGGACAGGGATTCGGGTACATTCAGTACTTC. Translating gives CASSAGQGFGYIQYF.

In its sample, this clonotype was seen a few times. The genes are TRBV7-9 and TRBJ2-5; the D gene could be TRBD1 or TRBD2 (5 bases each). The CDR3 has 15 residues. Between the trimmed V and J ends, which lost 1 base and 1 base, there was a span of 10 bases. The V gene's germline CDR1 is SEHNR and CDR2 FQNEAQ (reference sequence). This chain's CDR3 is CASSLVAGAQETQYF. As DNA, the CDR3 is TGTGCCAGCAGCTTAGTCGCCGGGGCCCAAGAGACCCAGTACTTC.

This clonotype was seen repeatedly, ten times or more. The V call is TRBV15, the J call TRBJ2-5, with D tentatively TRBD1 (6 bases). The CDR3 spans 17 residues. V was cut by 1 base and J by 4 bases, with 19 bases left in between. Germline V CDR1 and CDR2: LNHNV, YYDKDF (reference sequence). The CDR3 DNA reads TGTGCCACCAGCAGAGGACCGGGACACCGGGCATCAGAGACCCAGTACTTC. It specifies CATSRGPGHRASETQYF.

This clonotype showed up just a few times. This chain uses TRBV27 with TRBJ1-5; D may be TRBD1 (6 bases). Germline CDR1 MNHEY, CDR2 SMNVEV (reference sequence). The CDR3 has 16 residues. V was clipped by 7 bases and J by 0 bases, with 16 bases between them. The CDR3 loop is CASKGGYGDSNQPQHF. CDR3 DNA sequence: TGTGCCAGCAAGGGGGGATACGGCGATAGCAATCAGCCCCAGCATTTT.

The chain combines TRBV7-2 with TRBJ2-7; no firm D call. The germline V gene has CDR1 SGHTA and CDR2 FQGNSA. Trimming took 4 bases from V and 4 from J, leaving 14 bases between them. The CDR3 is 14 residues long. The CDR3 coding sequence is TGTGCCAGCAGCTCAACTGGTTCTCGGTACGAGCAGTACTTC. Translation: CASSSTGSRYEQYF.

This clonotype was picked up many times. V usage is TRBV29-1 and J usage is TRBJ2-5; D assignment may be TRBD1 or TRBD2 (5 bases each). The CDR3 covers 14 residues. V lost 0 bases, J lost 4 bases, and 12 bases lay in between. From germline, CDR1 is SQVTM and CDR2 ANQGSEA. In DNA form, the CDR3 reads TGCAGCGTTGAAGAGGGGACCCGAGGAGAGACCCAGTACTTC. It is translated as CSVEEGTRGETQYF.

The CDR3 nucleotides read TGTGCCAGCAGTTACTCGACTAGCGGGGGGCTAAATGAGCAGTTCTTC. As protein: CASSYSTSGGLNEQFF. The chain employs TRBV6-2 or TRBV6-3 and TRBJ2-1; 13 bases match TRBD2. The CDR3 sequence is 16 residues long. J lost 7 bases, V lost 0 bases, and 3 bases had no gene match. Per germline, CDR1 MNHEY and CDR2 SVGEGT.

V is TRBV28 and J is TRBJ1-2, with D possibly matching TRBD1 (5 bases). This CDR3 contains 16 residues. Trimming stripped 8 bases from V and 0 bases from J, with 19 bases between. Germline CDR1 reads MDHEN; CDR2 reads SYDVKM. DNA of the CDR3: TGTGCCAGCTCTCCTACACGGGGGGGAGCTAACTATGGCTACACCTTC. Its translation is CASSPTRGGANYGYTF.

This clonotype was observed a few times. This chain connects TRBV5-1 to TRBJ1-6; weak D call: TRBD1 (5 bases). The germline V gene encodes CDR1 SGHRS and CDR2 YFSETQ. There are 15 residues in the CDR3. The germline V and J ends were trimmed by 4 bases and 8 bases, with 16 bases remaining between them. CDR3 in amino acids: CASSLGWTRDSPLHF. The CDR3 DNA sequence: TGCGCCAGCAGCCTCGGGTGGACACGGGATTCACCCCTCCACTTT.

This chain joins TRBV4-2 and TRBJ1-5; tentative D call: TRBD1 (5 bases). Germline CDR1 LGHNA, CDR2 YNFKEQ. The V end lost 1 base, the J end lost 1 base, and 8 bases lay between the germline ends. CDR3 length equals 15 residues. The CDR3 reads CASSQVGGSNQPQHF. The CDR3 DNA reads TGTGCCAGCAGCCAAGTCGGGGGGAGCAATCAGCCCCAGCATTTT.

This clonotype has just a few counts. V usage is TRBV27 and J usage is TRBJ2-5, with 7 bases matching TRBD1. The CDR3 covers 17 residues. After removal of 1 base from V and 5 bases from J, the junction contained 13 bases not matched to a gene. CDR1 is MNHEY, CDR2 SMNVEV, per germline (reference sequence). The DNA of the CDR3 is TGTGCCAGCAGTTTATGGGGCCAACAGGGGCCGGCGGAGACCCAGTACTTC. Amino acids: CASSLWGQQGPAETQYF.

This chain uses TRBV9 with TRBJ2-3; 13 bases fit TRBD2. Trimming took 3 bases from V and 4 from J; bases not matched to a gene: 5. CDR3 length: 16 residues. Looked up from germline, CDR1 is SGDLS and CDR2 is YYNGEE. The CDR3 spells CASSEGTSGTADTQYF. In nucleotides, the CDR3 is TGTGCCAGCAGCGAGGGGACTAGCGGGACCGCAGATACGCAGTATTTT.

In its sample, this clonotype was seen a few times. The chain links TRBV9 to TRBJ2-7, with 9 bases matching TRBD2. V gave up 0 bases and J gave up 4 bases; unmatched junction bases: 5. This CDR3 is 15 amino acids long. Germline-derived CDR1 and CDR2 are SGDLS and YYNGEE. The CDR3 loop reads CASSVGFLAGYEQYF. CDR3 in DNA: TGTGCCAGCAGCGTAGGGTTCCTAGCGGGATACGAGCAGTACTTC.

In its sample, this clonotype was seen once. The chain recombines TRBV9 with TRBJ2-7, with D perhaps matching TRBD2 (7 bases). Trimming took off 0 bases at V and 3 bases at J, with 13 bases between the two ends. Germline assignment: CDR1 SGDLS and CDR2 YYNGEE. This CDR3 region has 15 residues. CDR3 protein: CASSVEGGTLYEQYF. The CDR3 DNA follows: TGTGCCAGCAGCGTAGAGGGAGGGACACTCTACGAGCAGTACTTC.

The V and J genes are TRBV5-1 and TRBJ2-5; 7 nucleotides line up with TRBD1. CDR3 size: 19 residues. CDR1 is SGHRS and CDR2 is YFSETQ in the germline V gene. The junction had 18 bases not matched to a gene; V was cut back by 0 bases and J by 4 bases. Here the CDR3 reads CASSLVLYVGTATTETQYF. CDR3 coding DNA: TGCGCCAGCAGCTTGGTCTTATATGTGGGGACAGCGACGACAGAGACCCAGTACTTC.

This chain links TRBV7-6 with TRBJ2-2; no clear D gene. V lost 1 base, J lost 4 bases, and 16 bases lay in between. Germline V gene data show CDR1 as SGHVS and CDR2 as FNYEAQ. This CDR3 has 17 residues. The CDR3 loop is CASSLDNQDPPTGELFF. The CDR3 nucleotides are TGTGCCAGCAGCTTAGACAACCAGGACCCACCCACCGGGGAGCTGTTTTTT.

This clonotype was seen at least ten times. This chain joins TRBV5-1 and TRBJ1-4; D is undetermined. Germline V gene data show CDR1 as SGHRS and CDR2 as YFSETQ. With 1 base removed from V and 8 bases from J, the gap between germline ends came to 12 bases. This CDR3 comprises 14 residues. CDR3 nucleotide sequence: TGCGCCAGCAGCTTGTGGGGAAGGGAAGAAAAACTGTTTTTT. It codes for CASSLWGREEKLFF.